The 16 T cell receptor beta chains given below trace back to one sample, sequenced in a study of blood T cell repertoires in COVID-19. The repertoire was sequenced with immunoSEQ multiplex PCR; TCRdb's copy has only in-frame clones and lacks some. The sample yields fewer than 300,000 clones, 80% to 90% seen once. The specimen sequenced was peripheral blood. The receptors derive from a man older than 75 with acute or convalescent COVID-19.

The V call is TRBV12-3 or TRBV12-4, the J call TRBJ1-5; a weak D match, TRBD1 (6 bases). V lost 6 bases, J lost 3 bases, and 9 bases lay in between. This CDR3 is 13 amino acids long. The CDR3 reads CASSSGANQPQHF. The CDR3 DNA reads TGTGCCAGCAGCTCAGGGGCCAATCAGCCCCAGCATTTT.

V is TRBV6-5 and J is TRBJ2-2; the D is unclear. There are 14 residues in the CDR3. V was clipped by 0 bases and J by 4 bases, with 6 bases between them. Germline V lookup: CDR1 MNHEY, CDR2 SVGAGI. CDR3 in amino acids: CASSYSWATGELFF. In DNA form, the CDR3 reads TGTGCCAGCAGTTACTCGTGGGCCACCGGGGAGCTGTTTTTT.

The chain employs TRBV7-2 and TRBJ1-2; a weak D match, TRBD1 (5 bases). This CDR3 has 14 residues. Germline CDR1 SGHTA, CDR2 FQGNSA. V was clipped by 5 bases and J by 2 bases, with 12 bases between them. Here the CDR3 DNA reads TGTGCCAGCAGCGCCGGGGGGGGAAACTATGGCTACACCTTC. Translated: CASSAGGGNYGYTF.

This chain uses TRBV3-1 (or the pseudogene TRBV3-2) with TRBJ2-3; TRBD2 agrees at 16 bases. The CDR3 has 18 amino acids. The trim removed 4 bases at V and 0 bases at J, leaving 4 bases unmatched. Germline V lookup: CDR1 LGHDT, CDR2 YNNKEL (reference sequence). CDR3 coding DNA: TGTGCCAGCAGCCTAGGGACTAGCGGGGGGGCCAGCACAGATACGCAGTATTTT. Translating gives CASSLGTSGGASTDTQYF.

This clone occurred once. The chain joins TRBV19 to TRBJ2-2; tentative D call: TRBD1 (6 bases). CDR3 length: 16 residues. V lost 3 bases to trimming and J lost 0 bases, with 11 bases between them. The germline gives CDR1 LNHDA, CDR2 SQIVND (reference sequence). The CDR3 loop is CASSMRGSTNTGELFF. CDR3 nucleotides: TGTGCCAGTAGTATGAGGGGGTCAACGAACACCGGGGAGCTGTTTTTT.

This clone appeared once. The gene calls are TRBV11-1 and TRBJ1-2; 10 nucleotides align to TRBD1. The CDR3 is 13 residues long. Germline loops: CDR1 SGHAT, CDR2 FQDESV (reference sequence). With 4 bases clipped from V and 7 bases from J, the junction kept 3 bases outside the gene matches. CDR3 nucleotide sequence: TGTGCCAGCAGCTCCGGGACAGGGGTTGGCTACACCTTC. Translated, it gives CASSSGTGVGYTF.

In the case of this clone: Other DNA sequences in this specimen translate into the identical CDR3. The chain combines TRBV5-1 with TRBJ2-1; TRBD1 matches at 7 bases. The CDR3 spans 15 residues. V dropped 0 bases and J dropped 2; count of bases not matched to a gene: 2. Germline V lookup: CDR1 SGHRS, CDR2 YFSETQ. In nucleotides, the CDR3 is TGCGCCAGCAGCTTGGGACAGGGCCCCTACAATGAGCAGTTCTTC. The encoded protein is CASSLGQGPYNEQFF.

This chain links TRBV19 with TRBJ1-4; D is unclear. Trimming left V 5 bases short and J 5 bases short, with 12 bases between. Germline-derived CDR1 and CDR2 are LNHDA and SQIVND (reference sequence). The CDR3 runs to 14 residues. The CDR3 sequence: CASSASERNEKLFF. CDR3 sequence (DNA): TGTGCCAGTAGTGCCTCAGAGAGGAATGAAAAACTGTTTTTT.

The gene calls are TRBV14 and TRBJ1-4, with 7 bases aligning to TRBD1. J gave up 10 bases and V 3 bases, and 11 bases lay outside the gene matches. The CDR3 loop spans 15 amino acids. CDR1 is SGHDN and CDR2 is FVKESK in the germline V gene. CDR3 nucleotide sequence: TGTGCCAGCAGCCACAATCAAAACAGGGGTGCAAAACTGTTTTTT. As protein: CASSHNQNRGAKLFF.

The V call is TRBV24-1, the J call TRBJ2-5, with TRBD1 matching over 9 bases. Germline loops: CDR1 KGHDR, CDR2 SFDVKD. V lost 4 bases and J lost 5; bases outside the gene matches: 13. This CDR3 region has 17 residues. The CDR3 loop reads CATSEIPGQGIQETQYF. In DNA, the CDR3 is TGTGCCACCAGTGAGATACCGGGACAGGGTATTCAGGAGACCCAGTACTTC.

CDR3 in DNA: TGCGCCAGCAGCTTGGGAAGGGGGAACACTGAAGCTTTCTTT. Protein sequence: CASSLGRGNTEAFF. The rearrangement links TRBV5-1 to TRBJ1-1; D may be TRBD1 (5 bases). Per germline, CDR1 SGHRS and CDR2 YFSETQ. V was pared by 0 bases and J by 1 base, with 7 bases between. The CDR3 is made up of 14 amino acids.

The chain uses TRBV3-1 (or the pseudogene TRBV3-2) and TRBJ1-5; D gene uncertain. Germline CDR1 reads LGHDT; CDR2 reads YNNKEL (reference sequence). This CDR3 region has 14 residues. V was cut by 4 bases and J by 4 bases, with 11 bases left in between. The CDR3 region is CASSLGSGNQPQHF. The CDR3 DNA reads TGTGCCAGCAGCCTTGGGTCGGGGAATCAGCCCCAGCATTTT.

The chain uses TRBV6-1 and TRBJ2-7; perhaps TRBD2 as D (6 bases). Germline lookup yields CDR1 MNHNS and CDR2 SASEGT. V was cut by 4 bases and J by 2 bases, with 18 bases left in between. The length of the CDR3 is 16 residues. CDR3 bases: TGTGCCAGCAGTGCCAACTTGCCGGGGGACCCCTACGAGCAGTACTTC. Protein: CASSANLPGDPYEQYF.

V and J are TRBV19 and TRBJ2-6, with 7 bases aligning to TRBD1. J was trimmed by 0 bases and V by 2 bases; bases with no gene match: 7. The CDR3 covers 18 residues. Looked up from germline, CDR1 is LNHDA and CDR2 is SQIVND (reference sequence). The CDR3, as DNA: TGTGCCAGTAGTATACCGACAGGGCACCTCTCTGGGGCCAACGTCCTGACTTTC. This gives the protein CASSIPTGHLSGANVLTF.

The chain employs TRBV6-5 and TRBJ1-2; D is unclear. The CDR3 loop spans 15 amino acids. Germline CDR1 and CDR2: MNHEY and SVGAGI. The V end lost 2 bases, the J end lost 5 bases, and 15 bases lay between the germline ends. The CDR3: CASSYKYSSEYGYTF. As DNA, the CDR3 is TGTGCCAGCAGTTACAAGTACAGCAGTGAATATGGCTACACCTTC.

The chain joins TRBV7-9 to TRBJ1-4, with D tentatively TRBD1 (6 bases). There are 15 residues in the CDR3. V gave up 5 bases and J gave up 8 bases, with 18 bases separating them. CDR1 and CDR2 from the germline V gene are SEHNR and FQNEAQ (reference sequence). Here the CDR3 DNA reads TGTGCCAGCAGCCCGAAAACAGGGTTGGGGGAAAAACTGTTTTTT. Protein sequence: CASSPKTGLGEKLFF.